The clone carrying this T cell receptor beta chain was recorded a few times. Original processing notes: Reference gene primer amplification yielded estimated nucleated cell counts. Clones were read by immunoSEQ multiplex PCR, and TCRdb kept only the in-frame ones, dropping some. The D gene and trimming were derived from the DNA, and the V and J assignments and clone size from that table. The sample lists around 140,000 clones, roughly 84% occurring once. The data derive from a study of blood T cell repertoires in COVID-19. The wider study: Samples came from the United States, Italy and Spain, spanning acute and convalescent COVID-19. Nucleic acid was either cDNA or gDNA, and it came from T cells, B-cell-depleted T cells, or PBMCs.

The V gene's germline CDR1 is MNHEY and CDR2 SVGAGI. V lost 4 bases and J 11 bases, leaving 17 bases between the germline ends. This CDR3 contains 14 residues. The sequence derives from an elderly woman with acute or convalescent COVID-19. What was sequenced was peripheral blood. This chain links TRBV6-5 with TRBJ1-4, with D tentatively TRBD1 (6 bases). The CDR3 nucleotides are TGTGCCAGCAGTTCCGGGGAGGGGGGCCGCAAACTGTTTTTT. Translated: CASSSGEGGRKLFF.